Each of the 12 T cell receptor beta chains below was sequenced from the same sample in a study of T-cell reconstitution after alpha-beta-depleted transplantation in children. Library preparation (for TCRbeta) was performed with unique molecular identifiers. One entry per CDR3 protein, called by TCRdb with MiXCR from the PCR reads. Here the sample spans around 490,000 distinct CDR3 sequences, roughly 10% being singletons. The sample in question was PBMCs, mostly from graft donor cells, obtained 180 days after TCRalphabeta/CD19-depleted stem cell transplant. Receptors originate from a female patient aged 2-15 years who had a stem cell transplant for aplastic anemia, so the T cells may come from the graft donor.

This clonotype was detected ten times or more. The chain employs TRBV10-3 and TRBJ2-1; D remains unclear. The V gene lost 4 bases and the J gene lost 6 bases, with 10 bases spanning the gap. The length of the CDR3 is 13 residues. Germline assignment: CDR1 ENHRY and CDR2 SYGVKD. CDR3 nucleotides: TGTGCCATCAGTGGTACCTCAGGCAATGAGCAGTTCTTC. Its protein product is CAISGTSGNEQFF.

This clonotype was counted between two and nine times. The chain is built from TRBV5-1 and TRBJ1-2, with no clear D. CDR1 SGHRS and CDR2 YFSETQ come from the germline V gene. There are 19 residues in the CDR3. V dropped 4 bases and J dropped 5 bases, with 30 bases sitting between them. This CDR3 is CASSTRAYGGEMKEYGYTF. The CDR3 DNA reads as TGCGCCAGCAGCACGCGGGCATATGGTGGGGAGATGAAGGAATATGGCTACACCTTC.

The rearrangement links TRBV7-9 to TRBJ2-1, with TRBD2 as a possible D gene (5 bases). The CDR3 contains 15 residues. From germline, CDR1 is SEHNR and CDR2 FQNEAQ (reference sequence). The V end lost 2 bases, the J end lost 4 bases, and 12 bases lay between the germline ends. Here the CDR3 reads CASSLNGISYNEQFF. The CDR3 region has the DNA TGTGCCAGCAGCTTAAACGGGATTTCTTACAATGAGCAGTTCTTC.

The chain joins TRBV4-1 to TRBJ2-1; TRBD2 matches at 8 bases. Germline V CDR1 and CDR2: MGHRA, YSYEKL. CDR3 length: 12 residues. With V trimmed by 10 bases and J by 9 bases, 8 bases remained unmatched. Written as DNA, the CDR3 is TGCGCCACCACGGGAGGGCCGGGTGAGCAGTTCTTC. Translation gives CATTGGPGEQFF.

This chain uses TRBV5-4 with TRBJ2-1; 15 nucleotides line up with TRBD2. Unmatched junction bases numbered 5, after V lost 4 bases and J lost 9 bases. In germline, CDR1 is SGHNT, CDR2 YYREEE (reference sequence). This CDR3 has 15 amino acids. This CDR3 reads CASSPWGLAGGEQFF. CDR3 coding DNA: TGTGCCAGCAGCCCCTGGGGACTAGCGGGAGGTGAGCAGTTCTTC.

CDR3 residues: CASSYLAPRRETQYF. The DNA of the CDR3 is TGTGCCAGCAGTTACTTAGCCCCGAGGCGGGAGACCCAGTACTTC. The chain combines TRBV6-2 or TRBV6-3 with TRBJ2-5; D is uncertain. Germline V gene lookup returns CDR1 MNHEY and CDR2 SVGEGT. The CDR3 has 15 residues. Trimming took 1 base from V and 5 from J, leaving 14 bases between them.

This chain joins TRBV19 and TRBJ1-1, with D unresolved. Per germline, CDR1 LNHDA and CDR2 SQIVND (reference sequence). The CDR3 extends over 14 amino acids. V shed 1 base and J shed 4 bases, with 10 bases lying between them. CDR3 in amino acids: CASSIGGPGTEAFF. The CDR3 DNA follows: TGTGCCAGTAGTATAGGAGGTCCGGGCACTGAAGCTTTCTTT.

The rearrangement links TRBV12-3 or TRBV12-4 to TRBJ2-3; TRBD2 matches 10 bases. The CDR3 contains 20 residues. V trimming: 2 bases; J trimming: 5 bases; junction bases outside the gene matches: 19. This CDR3 is CASSLRPPNGLAGVKDTQYF. In DNA form, the CDR3 reads TGTGCCAGCAGTTTAAGGCCCCCAAACGGGCTAGCGGGAGTAAAAGATACGCAGTATTTT.

This clonotype was observed a few times. This rearrangement joins TRBV29-1 to TRBJ2-1; 9 bases match TRBD2. V lost 1 base to trimming and J lost 9 bases; unmatched junction nucleotides: 7. Germline CDR1 and CDR2: SQVTM and ANQGSEA. The CDR3 contains 14 residues. CDR3 protein: CSVEGLAGYGEQFF. The CDR3 nucleotides read TGCAGCGTTGAAGGCCTAGCGGGATATGGTGAGCAGTTCTTC.

The chain links TRBV12-5 to TRBJ2-3, with 7 bases identical to TRBD2. There are 14 residues in the CDR3. Germline CDR1 reads LGHNT; CDR2 reads FRNRAP. V dropped 6 bases and J dropped 1; count of bases not matched to a gene: 4. CDR3 loop: CASGPSGGTDTQYF. The CDR3 region has the DNA TGTGCTAGTGGCCCAAGCGGGGGCACAGATACGCAGTATTTT.

The sample holds a few counts of this clonotype. The J gene is TRBJ1-4, the V gene TRBV12-3 or TRBV12-4; D gene uncertain. V was pared by 5 bases and J by 7 bases, with 14 bases between. This CDR3 is 14 amino acids long. The chain's CDR3 is CASSIRQRAEKLFF. In nucleotides, the CDR3 is TGTGCCAGCAGTATACGTCAGAGGGCTGAAAAACTGTTTTTT.

The rearrangement links TRBV20-1 to TRBJ2-3; TRBD1 matches at 11 bases. J lost 4 bases, V lost 7 bases, and 4 bases had no gene match. The CDR3 length is 13 residues. The V gene's germline CDR1 is DFQATT and CDR2 SNEGSKA (reference sequence). The CDR3 DNA follows: TGCAGTGGGACAGGGGGCGGGGCAGATACGCAGTATTTT. As protein: CSGTGGGADTQYF.